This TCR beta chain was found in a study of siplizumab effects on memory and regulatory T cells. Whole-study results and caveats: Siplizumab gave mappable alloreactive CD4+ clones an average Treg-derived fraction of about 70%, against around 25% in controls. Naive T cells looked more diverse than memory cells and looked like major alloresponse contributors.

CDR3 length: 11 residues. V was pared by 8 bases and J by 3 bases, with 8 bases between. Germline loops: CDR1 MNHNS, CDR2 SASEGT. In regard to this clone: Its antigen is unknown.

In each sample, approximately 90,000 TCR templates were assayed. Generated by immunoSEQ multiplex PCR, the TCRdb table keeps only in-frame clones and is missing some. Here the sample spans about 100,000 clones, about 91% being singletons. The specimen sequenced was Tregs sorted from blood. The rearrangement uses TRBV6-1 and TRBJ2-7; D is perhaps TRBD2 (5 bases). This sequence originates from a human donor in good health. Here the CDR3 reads CASEGIYEQYF. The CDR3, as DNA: TGTGCCAGCGAGGGAATCTACGAGCAGTACTTC.